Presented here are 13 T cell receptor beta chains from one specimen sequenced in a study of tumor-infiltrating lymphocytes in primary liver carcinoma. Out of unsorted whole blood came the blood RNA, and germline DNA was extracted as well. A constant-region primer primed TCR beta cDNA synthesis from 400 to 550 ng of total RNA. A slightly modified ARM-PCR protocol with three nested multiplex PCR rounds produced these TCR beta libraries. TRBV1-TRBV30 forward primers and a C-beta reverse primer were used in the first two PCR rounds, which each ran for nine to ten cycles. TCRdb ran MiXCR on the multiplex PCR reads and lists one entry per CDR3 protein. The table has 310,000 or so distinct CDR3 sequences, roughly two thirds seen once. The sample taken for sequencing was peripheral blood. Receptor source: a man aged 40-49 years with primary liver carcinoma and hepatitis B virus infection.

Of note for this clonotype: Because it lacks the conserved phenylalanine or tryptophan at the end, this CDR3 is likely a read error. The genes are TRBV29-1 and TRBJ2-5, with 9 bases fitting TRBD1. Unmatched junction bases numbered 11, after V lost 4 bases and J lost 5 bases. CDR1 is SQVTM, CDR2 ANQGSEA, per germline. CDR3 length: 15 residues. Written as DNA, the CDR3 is TGCAGCGTTGGGGGGACAGGGCCTCCGAGGGAGACCCAGTACTCC. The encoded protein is CSVGGTGPPRETQYS.

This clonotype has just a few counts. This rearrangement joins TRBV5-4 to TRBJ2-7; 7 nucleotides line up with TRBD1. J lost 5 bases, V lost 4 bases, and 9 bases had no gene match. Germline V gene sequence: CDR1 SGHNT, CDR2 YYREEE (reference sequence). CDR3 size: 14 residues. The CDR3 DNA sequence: TGTGCCAGCAGCCGGGGAACCGGGACAGACGAGCAGTACTTC. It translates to CASSRGTGTDEQYF. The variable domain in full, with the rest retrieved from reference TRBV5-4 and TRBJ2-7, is ETGVTQSPTHLIKTRGQQVTLRCSSQSGHNTVSWYQQALGQGPQFIFQYYREEENGRGNFPPRFSGLQFPNYSSELNVNALELDDSALYLCASSRGTGTDEQYFGPGTRLTVT.

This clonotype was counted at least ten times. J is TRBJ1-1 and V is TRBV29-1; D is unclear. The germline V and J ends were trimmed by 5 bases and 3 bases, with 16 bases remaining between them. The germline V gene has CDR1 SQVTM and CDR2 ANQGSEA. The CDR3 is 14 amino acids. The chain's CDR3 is CSVKEGRLDTEAFF. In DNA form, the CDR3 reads TGCAGCGTTAAGGAGGGAAGGTTGGACACTGAAGCTTTCTTT.

The CDR3 nucleotides are TGTGCCAGCAGTTTCAACATGGATCGGTACGAGCAGTACTTC. This codes for CASSFNMDRYEQYF. The chain employs TRBV6-6 and TRBJ2-7; D is unclear. The CDR3 sequence is 14 residues long. Trimming left V 4 bases short and J 4 bases short, with 14 bases between. From germline, CDR1 is MNHNY and CDR2 SVGAGI (reference sequence).

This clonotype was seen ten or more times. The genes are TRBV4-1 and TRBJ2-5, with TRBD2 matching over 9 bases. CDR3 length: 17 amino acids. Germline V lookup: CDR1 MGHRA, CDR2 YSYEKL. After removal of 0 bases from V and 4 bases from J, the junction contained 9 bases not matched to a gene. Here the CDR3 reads CASSQEGLAGLGETQYF. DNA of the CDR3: TGCGCCAGCAGCCAAGAAGGGCTAGCGGGACTGGGAGAGACCCAGTACTTC.

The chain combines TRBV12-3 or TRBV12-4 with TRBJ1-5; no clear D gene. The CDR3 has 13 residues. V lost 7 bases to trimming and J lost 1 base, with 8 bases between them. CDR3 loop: CASNFTSNQPQHF. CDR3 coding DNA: TGTGCCAGCAATTTCACCAGCAATCAGCCCCAGCATTTT.

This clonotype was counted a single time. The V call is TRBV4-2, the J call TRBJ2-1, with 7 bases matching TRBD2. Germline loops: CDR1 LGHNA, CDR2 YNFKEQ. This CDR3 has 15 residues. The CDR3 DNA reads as TGTGTCAACAGCGGGGCTAGGGACTCCTACAATGAGCAGTTCTTC. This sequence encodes CVNSGARDSYNEQFF.

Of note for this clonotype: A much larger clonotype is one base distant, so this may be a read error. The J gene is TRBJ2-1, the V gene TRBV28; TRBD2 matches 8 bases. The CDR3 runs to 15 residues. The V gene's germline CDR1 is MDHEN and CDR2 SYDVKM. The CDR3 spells CASSLAGGLENEQSF. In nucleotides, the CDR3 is TGTGCCAGCAGTTTAGCGGGAGGTCTCGAGAATGAGCAGTCCTTC.

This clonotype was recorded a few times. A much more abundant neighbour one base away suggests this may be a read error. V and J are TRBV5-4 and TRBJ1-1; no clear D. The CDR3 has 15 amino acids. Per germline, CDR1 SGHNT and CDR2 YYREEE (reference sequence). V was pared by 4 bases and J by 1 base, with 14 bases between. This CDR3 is CASSPRGKGNTEAFF. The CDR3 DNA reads TGTGCCAGCAGCCCCCGAGGTAAGGGGAACACTGAAGCTTTCTTT.

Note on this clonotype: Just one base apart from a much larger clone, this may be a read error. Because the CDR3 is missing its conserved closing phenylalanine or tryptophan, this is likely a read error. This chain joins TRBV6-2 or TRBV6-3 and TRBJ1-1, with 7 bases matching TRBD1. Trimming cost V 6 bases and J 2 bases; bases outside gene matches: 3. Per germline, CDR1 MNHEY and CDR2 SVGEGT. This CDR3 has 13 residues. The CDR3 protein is CASRDRRNTEAFY. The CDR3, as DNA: TGTGCCAGCAGGGACAGGAGAAACACTGAAGCTTTCTAT.

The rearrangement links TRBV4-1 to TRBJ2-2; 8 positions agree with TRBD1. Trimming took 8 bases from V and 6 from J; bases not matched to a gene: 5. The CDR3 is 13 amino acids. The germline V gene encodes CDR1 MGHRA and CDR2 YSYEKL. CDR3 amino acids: CASQGQGAGELFF. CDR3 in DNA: TGCGCCAGCCAAGGACAGGGAGCCGGGGAGCTGTTTTTT.

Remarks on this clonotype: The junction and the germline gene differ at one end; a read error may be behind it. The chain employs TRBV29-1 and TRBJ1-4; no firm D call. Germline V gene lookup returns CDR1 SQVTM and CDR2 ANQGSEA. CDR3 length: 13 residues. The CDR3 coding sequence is TGCATCGTTGGGTCCCCAGGAAAGGAAAAACTGTCTTTT. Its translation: CIVGSPGKEKLSF. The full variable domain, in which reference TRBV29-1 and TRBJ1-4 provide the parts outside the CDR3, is SAVISQKPSRDICQRGTSLTIQCQVDSQVTMMFWYRQQPGQSLTLIATANQGSEATYESGFVIDKFPISRPNLTFSTLTVSNMSPEDSSIYLCIVGSPGKEKLSFGSGTQLSVL.

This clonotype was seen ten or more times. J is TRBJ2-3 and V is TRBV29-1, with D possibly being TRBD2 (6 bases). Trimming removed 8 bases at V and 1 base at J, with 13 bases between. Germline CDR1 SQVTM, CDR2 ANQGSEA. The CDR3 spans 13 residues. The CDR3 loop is CSSSALRTDTQYF. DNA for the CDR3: TGCAGCTCTAGCGCTTTACGCACAGATACGCAGTATTTT.